The 20 T cell receptor beta chains below come from one sample, sequenced in a study of blood T cell repertoires in COVID-19. The data were produced by immunoSEQ multiplex PCR, yet TCRdb's version contains in-frame clones alone and is incomplete. The sample lists about 320,000 clones; about nine tenths were seen once. The material sequenced was PBMCs or T cells enriched from blood (not recorded which). The receptors were sampled from a man aged 55 to 70 who had recovered from COVID-19.

The chain employs TRBV7-9 and TRBJ1-2; the D gene is possibly TRBD1 (6 bases). Germline V gene lookup returns CDR1 SEHNR and CDR2 FQNEAQ (reference sequence). This CDR3 has 14 residues. Trimming left V 6 bases short and J 3 bases short, with 14 bases between. The DNA for the CDR3 is TGTGCCAGCAGTCCTCAGGGGTCGCACTATGGCTACACCTTC. Amino acid sequence: CASSPQGSHYGYTF.

The rearrangement joins TRBV5-6 to TRBJ2-1, with D possibly being TRBD1 (6 bases). The V end was cut by 5 bases, the J end by 3 bases, with 15 bases between. The germline CDR1 and CDR2 sequences are SGHDT and YYEEEE. The CDR3 covers 15 residues. CDR3 bases: TGTGCCAGCAGGTCCGGGACACCCATCTACAATGAGCAGTTCTTC. This codes for CASRSGTPIYNEQFF. The complete variable domain, with remaining parts taken from reference TRBV5-6 and TRBJ2-1, reads DAGVTQSPTHLIKTRGQQVTLRCSPKSGHDTVSWYQQALGQGPQFIFQYYEEEERQRGNFPDRFSGHQFPNYSSELNVNALLLGDSALYLCASRSGTPIYNEQFFGPGTRLTVL.

The CDR3 DNA sequence: TGCGCCAGCACACTAGCGGGAGAGTCAGGGCAGTACTTC. It codes for CASTLAGESGQYF. V usage is TRBV10-2 and J usage is TRBJ2-7, with 11 bases matching TRBD2. Trimming at V came to 7 bases and at J to 9 bases, leaving 8 bases not matched to a gene. Germline V gives CDR1 WSHSY, CDR2 SAAADI. The CDR3 is made up of 13 amino acids.

The rearrangement joins TRBV10-3 to TRBJ2-7, with 11 bases aligning to TRBD1. Germline assignment: CDR1 ENHRY and CDR2 SYGVKD. J lost 6 bases, V lost 4 bases, and 5 bases had no gene match. This CDR3 has 14 residues. The CDR3 DNA reads as TGTGCCATCAGTGTGGGGACAGGGGGTGCCGAGCAGTACTTC. Residues: CAISVGTGGAEQYF.

The chain joins TRBV5-1 to TRBJ1-3; D may be TRBD1 (5 bases). V was shortened by 0 bases and J by 8 bases, with 12 bases between the two germline ends. The CDR3 sequence is 14 residues long. CDR1 is SGHRS, CDR2 YFSETQ, per germline. CDR3 DNA sequence: TGCGCCAGCAGCTTGGGAGGGACTCATGACACCATATATTTT. Translated, it gives CASSLGGTHDTIYF. Looking up the rest from reference TRBV5-1 and TRBJ1-3 gives the full variable domain: KAGVTQTPRYLIKTRGQQVTLSCSPISGHRSVSWYQQTPGQGLQFLFEYFSETQRNKGNFPGRFSGRQFSNSRSEMNVSTLELGDSALYLCASSLGGTHDTIYFGEGSWLTVV.

The chain uses TRBV11-2 and TRBJ2-3; D is ambiguous. The length of the CDR3 is 15 residues. Trimming stripped 5 bases from V and 3 bases from J, with 15 bases between. Germline V gene lookup returns CDR1 SGHAT and CDR2 FQNNGV. The CDR3 protein is CASSGSVVQTDTQYF. The CDR3, as DNA: TGTGCCAGCAGCGGGTCGGTCGTACAGACAGATACGCAGTATTTT. The full variable domain, completed using reference TRBV11-2 and TRBJ2-3, is EAGVAQSPRYKIIEKRQSVAFWCNPISGHATLYWYQQILGQGPKLLIQFQNNGVVDDSQLPKDRFSAERLKGVDSTLKIQPAKLEDSAVYLCASSGSVVQTDTQYFGPGTRLTVL.

The CDR3 region has the DNA TGTGCCAGCAGCCCTGGCGCAGGGGGCAGTCAGCCCCAGCATTTT. Protein product: CASSPGAGGSQPQHF. V gene TRBV7-2 combines with J gene TRBJ1-5; TRBD1 aligns across 8 bases. The CDR3 has 15 residues. Germline V gives CDR1 SGHTA, CDR2 FQGNSA. With V trimmed by 5 bases and J by 6 bases, 9 bases remained unmatched.

The chain carries TRBV4-1 and TRBJ1-6; 10 bases match TRBD1. Per the germline V gene, CDR1 is MGHRA and CDR2 is YSYEKL. Unmatched junction bases numbered 7, after V lost 4 bases and J lost 4 bases. The CDR3 is made up of 17 amino acids. The CDR3 loop is CASSPRTGGSYNSPLHF. The CDR3 bases are TGCGCCAGCAGCCCCCGGACAGGGGGTTCTTATAATTCACCCCTCCACTTT.

The chain couples TRBV27 to TRBJ1-2; 10 nucleotides match TRBD1. CDR1 and CDR2 from the germline V gene are MNHEY and SMNVEV (reference sequence). The CDR3 has 15 residues. Unmatched junction bases numbered 5, after V lost 1 base and J lost 6 bases. CDR3 in DNA: TGTGCCAGCAGTTTATTGGACAGGGGGAGAAATGGCTACACCTTC. Translation: CASSLLDRGRNGYTF.

The chain links TRBV5-1 to TRBJ2-3, with a tentative D call TRBD2 (6 bases). In germline, CDR1 is SGHRS, CDR2 YFSETQ. V dropped 5 bases and J dropped 4 bases, with 17 bases sitting between them. The CDR3 totals 15 residues. CDR3: CASSIPGGEPDTQYF. In nucleotides, the CDR3 is TGCGCCAGCAGTATCCCCGGAGGGGAACCAGATACGCAGTATTTT.

The chain couples TRBV7-3 to TRBJ2-1; D perhaps matches TRBD2 (6 bases). V was shortened by 4 bases and J by 7 bases, with 20 bases between the two germline ends. Looked up from germline, CDR1 is SGHTA and CDR2 is FQGTGA. The CDR3 contains 16 residues. CDR3 in amino acids: CASSSHGGTGLNEQFF. In nucleotides, the CDR3 is TGTGCCAGCAGCTCACATGGCGGGACTGGCTTAAATGAGCAGTTCTTC.

This chain joins TRBV5-1 and TRBJ2-3; 7 bases match TRBD1. V gave up 3 bases and J gave up 1 base; unmatched junction bases: 5. Germline loops: CDR1 SGHRS, CDR2 YFSETQ. The CDR3 is 15 amino acids. For the CDR3, the DNA is TGCGCCAGCAGCTACGACAGGGCACGCACAGATACGCAGTATTTT. Residues: CASSYDRARTDTQYF.

The chain has TRBV11-2 and TRBJ2-3; TRBD1 aligns across 7 bases. Germline V lookup: CDR1 SGHAT, CDR2 FQNNGV. The CDR3 sequence is 14 residues long. V dropped 4 bases and J dropped 3; count of bases not matched to a gene: 4. CDR3 region: CASSYETGTDTQYF. CDR3 nucleotides: TGTGCCAGCAGCTACGAGACAGGGACAGATACGCAGTATTTT.

V is TRBV4-1 and J is TRBJ1-4; D may be TRBD1 (6 bases). Germline V CDR1 and CDR2: MGHRA, YSYEKL. The CDR3 is 17 residues long. V was trimmed by 0 bases and J by 7 bases, leaving 18 bases between them. The CDR3 is CASSQDRWEGGSEKLFF. As DNA, the CDR3 is TGCGCCAGCAGCCAAGATCGGTGGGAGGGGGGGAGTGAAAAACTGTTTTTT.

This clone appeared a single time. The chain employs TRBV27 and TRBJ2-7, with 10 nucleotides matching TRBD2. The CDR3 runs to 16 residues. CDR1 and CDR2 from the germline V gene are MNHEY and SMNVEV (reference sequence). Germline trimming cut 7 bases from V and 2 bases from J; bases unmatched to any gene: 11. CDR3 region: CASKVLTSGTAYEQYF. CDR3 coding DNA: TGTGCCAGCAAGGTCCTTACTAGCGGGACTGCCTACGAGCAGTACTTC.

This clone has only a few counts. The gene calls are TRBV2 and TRBJ2-7, with 10 bases that match TRBD2. This CDR3 contains 15 residues. Germline assignment: CDR1 SNHLY and CDR2 FYNNEI. The trim removed 7 bases at V and 2 bases at J, leaving 8 bases unmatched. In DNA form, the CDR3 reads TGTGCCAGCAACCCCCGGACTAGCGGACCCTACGAGCAGTACTTC. The encoded protein is CASNPRTSGPYEQYF.

The CDR3 DNA follows: TGTGCCAGCAGTTACCCTTCGACAGGGGTTGGCTACACCTTC. This gives the protein CASSYPSTGVGYTF. This rearrangement joins TRBV6-2 or TRBV6-3 to TRBJ1-2; TRBD1 aligns across 8 bases. This CDR3 has 14 amino acids. Germline V gene sequence: CDR1 MNHEY, CDR2 SVGEGT. The V and J ends lost 2 bases and 7 bases, in that order; junction bases with no gene match: 6.

The chain uses TRBV12-3 or TRBV12-4 and TRBJ1-1; D might be TRBD1 (5 bases). CDR3 length equals 12 residues. Trimming took off 6 bases at V and 1 base at J, with 6 bases between the two ends. As DNA, the CDR3 is TGTGCCAGCAGGGACACGAACACTGAAGCTTTCTTT. Translated, it gives CASRDTNTEAFF.

This clone is a singleton in its sample. This chain links TRBV13 with TRBJ1-2, with 9 bases that match TRBD1. Trimming removed 4 bases from V and 0 bases from J; junction bases left unmatched: 12. The CDR3 covers 18 residues. Germline CDR1 PRHDT, CDR2 FYEKMQ (reference sequence). CDR3 DNA: TGTGCCAGCAGCTACGGCAGGACAGGGGTCGCCTCTAACTATGGCTACACCTTC. It codes for CASSYGRTGVASNYGYTF.

The rearrangement links TRBV2 to TRBJ1-4; 8 nucleotides line up with TRBD1. CDR3 length equals 14 residues. The germline gives CDR1 SNHLY, CDR2 FYNNEI. The trim removed 3 bases at V and 8 bases at J, leaving 5 bases unmatched. CDR3 coding DNA: TGTGCCAGCAGTGAGACCCGGACAGGGGAAAAACTGTTTTTT. It translates to CASSETRTGEKLFF.